This T cell receptor beta chain was recorded in a study of metastatic and nonmetastatic thyroid tumors. The sample holds many counts of this clone. Among the patients, none had received any treatment before thyroid surgery. TCRdb redid the clone calls on the PCR reads using MiXCR. The sample includes tens of thousands of clones, more than 20% seen only once; the top ten take approximately 12%. This TCR came from a male donor with papillary thyroid cancer or a benign thyroid nodule (not recorded which). Some clones in this sample may be carry-over from other donors' samples. Sequenced material: tumor tissue.

The chain's CDR3 is CASSFKGAVSGYTF. The CDR3, as DNA: TGTGCCAGCAGCTTCAAGGGGGCGGTCAGTGGCTACACCTTC. This chain connects TRBV13 to TRBJ1-2; 7 nucleotides line up with TRBD1. Germline CDR1 is PRHDT and CDR2 is FYEKMQ (reference sequence). This CDR3 is 14 amino acids long. V shed 3 bases, J shed 7 bases, and the junction held 8 bases outside the gene matches. Filled out from reference TRBV13 and TRBJ1-2, the complete variable domain reads AAGVIQSPRHLIKEKRETATLKCYPIPRHDTVYWYQQGPGQDPQFLISFYEKMQSDKGSIPDRFSAQQFSDYHSELNMSSLELGDSALYFCASSFKGAVSGYTFGSGTRLTVV.